A selection of T cell receptor beta chains follows, all from one sample in a study of OX40 agonist ivuxolimab in advanced cancers. Sequencing used immunoSEQ multiplex PCR; TCRdb keeps in-frame clones, though not all of them. The table records around 35,000 clones, roughly 90% of them present only once. Sequencing was performed on CD4+ or CD8+ T cells sorted from blood, taken in a trial of the OX40 agonist ivuxolimab. The receptor set was obtained from an adult with an advanced solid tumor such as melanoma, head and neck, liver or kidney cancer. CDR3s include the opening cysteine and the closing phenylalanine or tryptophan. The size field is filled for only some rows; it gives once, few, many or a size class.

clone_size v_call cdr3_aa
NA TRBV7-2 CASSLSNPNTEAFF
once TRBV7-9 CASSLAGGQGRTEAFF
NA TRBV30 CASRLAGLSYEQYF
NA TRBV5-1 CASSSEPDRGVQYF
NA TRBV6-1 CASRLGLYNEQFF
NA TRBV19 CASSINRRGRYQPQHF
NA TRBV7-8 CASSSRGSGGWYTQYF
NA TRBV4-1 CASSQGLFSNQPQHF
NA TRBV7-8 CASSRGGPETQYF
NA TRBV5-1 CASSSGQTNYGYTF
NA TRBV28 CASSLVTFPYEQYF
NA TRBV2 CASRLEQGALGYGYTF
NA TRBV4-2 CASSQLGLTDTQYF
NA TRBV28 CATSSGGDNSPLHF
few TRBV5-6 CASSLGLAGGQETQYF
NA TRBV11-1 CASRSEGSNEQFF
NA TRBV19 CASTSGRHSYEQYF
NA TRBV21-1 CASIWDCSNQPQHF